The 28 T cell receptor beta chains below come from one sample, sequenced in a study of blood T cell repertoires in COVID-19. Measured with immunoSEQ multiplex PCR; TCRdb has only the in-frame clones, and not every one. The table shows under 200,000 clones, with about 87% occurring only once. Sample: peripheral blood. These TCRs come from a man aged 35-49 years with active or convalescent COVID-19.

CDR3 residues: CASSPQAGKETQYF. The CDR3 DNA sequence: TGTGCCAGCTCACCACAAGCAGGGAAAGAGACCCAGTACTTC. The rearrangement uses TRBV18 and TRBJ2-5; D is perhaps TRBD1 (5 bases). The CDR3 runs to 14 residues. Trimming left V 1 base short and J 3 bases short, with 9 bases between. Germline V gene sequence: CDR1 KGHSH, CDR2 LQKENI. The variable domain in full, with the rest retrieved from reference TRBV18 and TRBJ2-5, is NAGVMQNPRHLVRRRGQEARLRCSPMKGHSHVYWYRQLPEEGLKFMVYLQKENIIDESGMPKERFSAEFPKEGPSILRIQQVVRGDSAAYFCASSPQAGKETQYFGPGTRLLVL.

J is TRBJ2-3 and V is TRBV27; 7 positions agree with TRBD1. From germline, CDR1 is MNHEY and CDR2 SMNVEV (reference sequence). V shed 3 bases, J shed 0 bases, and the junction held 15 bases outside the gene matches. The CDR3 runs to 19 residues. CDR3 amino acids: CASSLGTAAPPTSTDTQYF. The CDR3 DNA follows: TGTGCCAGCAGTTTGGGGACAGCGGCCCCCCCAACTAGCACAGATACGCAGTATTTT.

The chain couples TRBV28 to TRBJ1-1; no clear D gene. This CDR3 has 14 residues. Per germline, CDR1 MDHEN and CDR2 SYDVKM. Trimming removed 3 bases at V and 1 base at J, with 9 bases between. The CDR3 loop reads CASSFPSWNTEAFF. CDR3 nucleotides: TGTGCCAGCAGTTTTCCGTCTTGGAACACTGAAGCTTTCTTT.

The rearrangement joins TRBV18 to TRBJ2-3; 10 bases fit TRBD1. Unmatched junction bases numbered 1, after V lost 2 bases and J lost 5 bases. The germline V gene encodes CDR1 KGHSH and CDR2 LQKENI. CDR3 length equals 14 residues. CDR3 sequence reads: CASSPGTGVDTQYF. The CDR3 DNA sequence: TGTGCCAGCTCACCAGGGACAGGGGTAGATACGCAGTATTTT.

A few counts support this clone. This chain uses TRBV20-1 with TRBJ1-1; a weak D match, TRBD1 (6 bases). Germline V CDR1 and CDR2: DFQATT, SNEGSKA (reference sequence). V was shortened by 3 bases and J by 4 bases, with 18 bases between the two germline ends. The CDR3 has 15 residues. The CDR3 is CSASTAQGMGTEAFF. DNA of the CDR3: TGCAGTGCTAGTACAGCTCAGGGGATGGGCACTGAAGCTTTCTTT.

V and J are TRBV28 and TRBJ1-1; possible D gene TRBD1, 5 bases. Trimming removed 10 bases from V and 3 bases from J, with 18 bases in between. The CDR3 has 14 amino acids. Germline V gives CDR1 MDHEN, CDR2 SYDVKM. The CDR3 region has the DNA TGTGCCACCCGGCTTCTCGCGGGGGACACTGAAGCTTTCTTT. Its protein product is CATRLLAGDTEAFF. The whole variable domain, filled in from reference TRBV28 and TRBJ1-1, reads DVKVTQSSRYLVKRTGEKVFLECVQDMDHENMFWYRQDPGLGLRLIYFSYDVKMKEKGDIPEGYSVSREKKERFSLILESASTNQTSMYLCATRLLAGDTEAFFGQGTRLTVV.

The CDR3 loop reads CASSLIENTEAFF. CDR3 nucleotide sequence: TGCGCCAGCAGCCTAATAGAGAACACTGAAGCTTTCTTT. The rearrangement joins TRBV5-1 to TRBJ1-1; D not certain. The CDR3 contains 13 residues. Between the trimmed V and J ends, which lost 4 bases and 1 base, there was a span of 8 bases. Germline V lookup: CDR1 SGHRS, CDR2 YFSETQ.

The count of this clone is one. The CDR3 here is CASSRVSNEQFF. In DNA form, the CDR3 reads TGCGCCAGCAGCCGAGTGAGCAATGAGCAGTTCTTC. V is TRBV4-1 and J is TRBJ2-1; the D is unclear. The CDR3 loop spans 12 amino acids. V was pared by 4 bases and J by 6 bases, with 7 bases between. Looked up from germline, CDR1 is MGHRA and CDR2 is YSYEKL.

The chain is built from TRBV5-4 and TRBJ1-2, with D possibly being TRBD1 (6 bases). Trimming removed 4 bases at V and 4 bases at J, with 11 bases between. Per germline, CDR1 SGHNT and CDR2 YYREEE (reference sequence). The CDR3 contains 13 residues. The CDR3 DNA follows: TGTGCCAGCAGCCCCCGGACAGCCTATGGCTACACCTTC. Its protein product is CASSPRTAYGYTF.

The chain joins TRBV7-2 to TRBJ2-3; D might be TRBD1 (6 bases). Trimming took off 0 bases at V and 1 base at J, with 8 bases between the two ends. Germline V gene sequence: CDR1 SGHTA, CDR2 FQGNSA. The CDR3 runs to 15 residues. CDR3 amino acids: CASSLAGAGTDTQYF. As DNA, the CDR3 is TGTGCCAGCAGCTTAGCGGGGGCGGGCACAGATACGCAGTATTTT.

This rearrangement joins TRBV10-1 to TRBJ1-1, with D possibly TRBD1 on 6 matching bases. Trimming shortened V by 11 bases and J by 0 bases, and 25 bases separated the two germline ends. CDR1 and CDR2 (germline): WNHNN, SYGVQD (reference sequence). CDR3 length: 17 amino acids. The CDR3 DNA follows: TGCGCCGAACTGGAGTACAGGGACCTCCACATGAACACTGAAGCTTTCTTT. Translation: CAELEYRDLHMNTEAFF.

The chain links TRBV5-4 to TRBJ2-5; maybe TRBD2 (5 bases). Germline V CDR1 and CDR2: SGHNT, YYREEE (reference sequence). The CDR3 is 15 amino acids. V shed 1 base and J shed 2 bases, with 12 bases lying between them. CDR3 nucleotide sequence: TGTGCCAGCAGCTTGATTGGTCGGGAACAAGAGACCCAGTACTTC. It codes for CASSLIGREQETQYF.

The CDR3 DNA sequence: TGTGCCAGTAGTATGGAGCGGGGTGGGGCCTATGAGCAGTTCTTC. Its translation is CASSMERGGAYEQFF. V usage is TRBV19 and J usage is TRBJ2-1; TRBD2 agrees at 7 bases. V lost 3 bases to trimming and J lost 8 bases; unmatched junction nucleotides: 10. Germline CDR1 LNHDA, CDR2 SQIVND (reference sequence). This CDR3 region has 15 residues.

This rearrangement joins TRBV10-3 to TRBJ2-1; 11 bases map to TRBD1. This CDR3 has 15 amino acids. The V and J ends lost 4 bases and 5 bases, in that order; junction bases with no gene match: 4. Germline assignment: CDR1 ENHRY and CDR2 SYGVKD. CDR3 loop: CAISGGQGADNEQFF. DNA for the CDR3: TGTGCCATCAGTGGAGGACAGGGGGCAGACAATGAGCAGTTCTTC.

The chain carries TRBV5-1 and TRBJ2-5; 7 bases line up with TRBD1. Germline values: CDR1 SGHRS, CDR2 YFSETQ. The CDR3 runs 15 residues. V dropped 4 bases and J dropped 5; count of bases not matched to a gene: 11. In DNA, the CDR3 is TGCGCCAGCAGCACCGGGACAGTACTTGGGGAGACCCAGTACTTC. Amino acids: CASSTGTVLGETQYF.

The CDR3 reads CASSHESPGTSVGSEQFF. CDR3 DNA: TGCGCCAGCAGCCACGAATCTCCCGGGACTAGTGTAGGGAGTGAGCAGTTCTTC. The chain carries TRBV4-1 and TRBJ2-1; TRBD2 matches at 8 bases. The J segment lost 9 bases and the V segment lost 3 bases, leaving 19 bases of the junction unmatched. The CDR3 is 18 residues long. The germline gives CDR1 MGHRA, CDR2 YSYEKL.

Only one count was recorded for this clone. V is TRBV10-3 and J is TRBJ2-2, with TRBD2 matching over 14 bases. Trimming took 5 bases from V and 3 from J; bases not matched to a gene: 5. The CDR3 loop spans 17 amino acids. In germline, CDR1 is ENHRY, CDR2 SYGVKD. CDR3 sequence: CAISLTSGGADTGELFF. The CDR3 nucleotides read TGTGCCATCAGTTTGACTAGCGGGGGGGCCGACACCGGGGAGCTGTTTTTT.

The chain joins TRBV5-1 to TRBJ1-3; tentatively, D is TRBD1 (6 bases). The V gene's germline CDR1 is SGHRS and CDR2 YFSETQ. The CDR3 is 14 amino acids. Between the trimmed V and J ends, which lost 4 bases and 2 bases, there was a span of 10 bases. The CDR3 region has the DNA TGCGCCAGCAGCCCCCCAGGGGCTGGAAACACCATATATTTT. Translation gives CASSPPGAGNTIYF.

To note about this clone: Other DNA variants within this sample encode the same CDR3. The chain couples TRBV5-1 to TRBJ1-1, with 8 bases aligning to TRBD1. The germline gives CDR1 SGHRS, CDR2 YFSETQ. This CDR3 has 13 amino acids. After removal of 2 bases from V and 5 bases from J, the junction contained 2 bases not matched to a gene. This CDR3 reads CASSLQGGTEAFF. The CDR3 nucleotides are TGCGCCAGCAGCTTACAGGGGGGGACTGAAGCTTTCTTT. The whole variable domain, filled in from reference TRBV5-1 and TRBJ1-1, reads KAGVTQTPRYLIKTRGQQVTLSCSPISGHRSVSWYQQTPGQGLQFLFEYFSETQRNKGNFPGRFSGRQFSNSRSEMNVSTLELGDSALYLCASSLQGGTEAFFGQGTRLTVV.

The chain links TRBV12-3 or TRBV12-4 to TRBJ2-7, with a possible D match to TRBD2 (5 bases). The length of the CDR3 is 13 residues. V lost 3 bases and J 0 bases, leaving 6 bases between the germline ends. The CDR3 DNA follows: TGTGCCAGCAGTTTCGGACTCTCCTACGAGCAGTACTTC. Its protein is CASSFGLSYEQYF.

The chain recombines TRBV5-5 with TRBJ1-2; TRBD1 matches 9 bases. With V trimmed by 4 bases and J by 3 bases, 10 bases remained unmatched. CDR1 is SGHKS, CDR2 YYEKEE, per germline (reference sequence). CDR3 length: 16 amino acids. CDR3 amino acids: CASSHGTGRADYGYTF. The CDR3 DNA reads as TGTGCCAGCAGCCACGGGACAGGGCGGGCAGACTATGGCTACACCTTC.

The rearrangement uses TRBV4-1 and TRBJ2-3; no clear D. The CDR3 spans 14 residues. Germline loops: CDR1 MGHRA, CDR2 YSYEKL. Trimming left V 2 bases short and J 1 base short, with 7 bases between. The CDR3 spells CASSQWSGTDTQYF. As DNA, the CDR3 is TGCGCCAGCAGCCAATGGAGCGGCACAGATACGCAGTATTTT.

This chain links TRBV28 with TRBJ2-1; a possible D gene is TRBD1 (6 bases). The germline V gene encodes CDR1 MDHEN and CDR2 SYDVKM. This CDR3 is built from 13 residues. With 6 bases removed from V and 4 bases from J, the gap between germline ends came to 10 bases. This CDR3 is CASSWTAYNEQFF. DNA of the CDR3: TGTGCCAGCAGCTGGACAGCATACAATGAGCAGTTCTTC.

The chain couples TRBV5-1 to TRBJ2-3; TRBD1 is a possible D gene (5 bases). CDR1 and CDR2 (germline): SGHRS, YFSETQ. Trimming took 0 bases from V and 0 from J, leaving 11 bases between them. The CDR3 consists of 16 residues. The CDR3 bases are TGCGCCAGCAGCTTGGGGGTGGGGCCGAGCACAGATACGCAGTATTTT. It encodes CASSLGVGPSTDTQYF.

V and J are TRBV7-9 and TRBJ1-2; D is unclear. V dropped 3 bases and J dropped 6 bases, with 11 bases sitting between them. The CDR3 sequence is 13 residues long. Germline values: CDR1 SEHNR, CDR2 FQNEAQ (reference sequence). CDR3 residues: CASSLAGSHGYTF. The CDR3 coding sequence is TGTGCCAGCAGCTTGGCAGGTTCCCATGGCTACACCTTC.

This sequence joins TRBV19 and TRBJ1-5; no firm D call. Germline lookup yields CDR1 LNHDA and CDR2 SQIVND (reference sequence). The CDR3 spans 12 residues. V was clipped by 3 bases and J by 4 bases, with 4 bases between them. CDR3 nucleotide sequence: TGTGCCAGTAGTATGCGGAATCAGCCCCAGCATTTT. This encodes CASSMRNQPQHF.

The chain has TRBV6-2 or TRBV6-3 and TRBJ2-1, with D maybe TRBD2 (5 bases). The V gene lost 0 bases and the J gene lost 0 bases, with 15 bases spanning the gap. The germline V gene has CDR1 MNHEY and CDR2 SVGEGT. The CDR3 is 18 residues long. This CDR3 is CASSYSLLQRYSYNEQFF. The CDR3 bases are TGTGCCAGCAGTTACTCCTTGCTCCAGCGGTACTCCTACAATGAGCAGTTCTTC.

The chain links TRBV11-2 to TRBJ1-2; D call uncertain. The V end was cut by 0 bases, the J end by 4 bases, with 12 bases between. The CDR3 loop spans 15 amino acids. Germline CDR1 and CDR2: SGHAT and FQNNGV. CDR3 sequence (DNA): TGTGCCAGCAGCTTAGAGAGGTTCGTGGGCTATGGCTACACCTTC. Translation: CASSLERFVGYGYTF.